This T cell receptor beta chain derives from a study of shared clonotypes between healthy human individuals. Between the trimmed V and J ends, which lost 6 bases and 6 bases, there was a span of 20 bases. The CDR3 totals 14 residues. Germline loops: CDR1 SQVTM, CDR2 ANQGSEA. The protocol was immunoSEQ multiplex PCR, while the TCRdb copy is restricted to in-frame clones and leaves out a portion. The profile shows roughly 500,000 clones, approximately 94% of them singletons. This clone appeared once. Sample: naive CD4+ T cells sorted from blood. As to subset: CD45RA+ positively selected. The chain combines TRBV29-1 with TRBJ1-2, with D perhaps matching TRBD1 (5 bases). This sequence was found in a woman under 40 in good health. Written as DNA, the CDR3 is TGCAGCGTGGGTTTATCGGGGCAACCACATGGCTACACCTTC. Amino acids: CSVGLSGQPHGYTF. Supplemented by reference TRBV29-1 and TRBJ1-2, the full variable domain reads SAVISQKPSRDICQRGTSLTIQCQVDSQVTMMFWYRQQPGQSLTLIATANQGSEATYESGFVIDKFPISRPNLTFSTLTVSNMSPEDSSIYLCSVGLSGQPHGYTFGSGTRLTVV.